Below are 24 T cell receptor beta chains sequenced from a single sample in a study of blood T cell repertoires in COVID-19. The protocol was immunoSEQ multiplex PCR, while the TCRdb copy is restricted to in-frame clones and leaves out a portion. The table includes roughly 39,000 clones, about four fifths detected once. The sequencing sample was made of peripheral blood. These receptors were taken from a man aged 65-85 years with acute or convalescent COVID-19.

J is TRBJ2-2 and V is TRBV9; 13 bases map to TRBD2. With V trimmed by 2 bases and J by 10 bases, 5 bases remained unmatched. The CDR3 spans 15 residues. Germline values: CDR1 SGDLS, CDR2 YYNGEE. The CDR3 DNA follows: TGTGCCAGCAGCGTCACTGGACTAGCGGGGGTGGAGCTGTTTTTT. It is translated as CASSVTGLAGVELFF.

V is TRBV4-2 and J is TRBJ1-6, with D unclear. Germline values: CDR1 LGHNA, CDR2 YNFKEQ. This CDR3 spans 17 amino acids. With 0 bases removed from V and 10 bases from J, the gap between germline ends came to 19 bases. CDR3: CASSQDARAPGGSPLHF. The CDR3 nucleotides are TGTGCCAGCAGCCAAGATGCCCGGGCCCCAGGAGGGTCACCCCTCCACTTT.

The chain uses TRBV3-1 (or the pseudogene TRBV3-2) and TRBJ2-7, with no clear D. The V end was cut by 1 base, the J end by 0 bases, with 16 bases between. CDR1 and CDR2 (germline): LGHDT, YNNKEL (reference sequence). The CDR3 consists of 17 residues. The CDR3 region is CASSQALISSSSYEQYF. CDR3 sequence (DNA): TGTGCCAGCAGCCAAGCTCTAATTAGCAGTAGCTCCTACGAGCAGTACTTC.

The CDR3 DNA reads TGCGCCAGCAGCCAAGCCCGACTGGTGAACACTGAAGCTTTCTTT. Translation gives CASSQARLVNTEAFF. This sequence joins TRBV4-1 and TRBJ1-1; the D is unclear. The germline V and J ends were trimmed by 1 base and 0 bases, with 9 bases remaining between them. CDR1 MGHRA and CDR2 YSYEKL come from the germline V gene. CDR3 length: 15 amino acids.

This rearrangement joins TRBV7-3 to TRBJ2-2; maybe TRBD1 (6 bases). V was shortened by 5 bases and J by 4 bases, with 14 bases between the two germline ends. The V gene's germline CDR1 is SGHTA and CDR2 FQGTGA. The CDR3 is 15 residues long. CDR3 DNA sequence: TGTGCCAGCAGCCCCCAAGGGGGTTTCACCGGGGAGCTGTTTTTT. It yields the protein CASSPQGGFTGELFF.

This clone was detected only a few times. The V and J genes are TRBV9 and TRBJ2-7, with TRBD2 matching over 15 bases. The CDR3 covers 17 residues. Germline loops: CDR1 SGDLS, CDR2 YYNGEE. The trim removed 0 bases at V and 5 bases at J, leaving 6 bases unmatched. The CDR3 DNA follows: TGTGCCAGCAGCGTAGGCTTAGGGACTAGCGGGAGGAACGAGCAGTACTTC. Amino acid sequence: CASSVGLGTSGRNEQYF.

The chain uses TRBV6-2 or TRBV6-3 and TRBJ2-1; D is unresolved. Per the germline V gene, CDR1 is MNHEY and CDR2 is SVGEGT. The CDR3 runs to 13 residues. Trimming shortened V by 5 bases and J by 4 bases, and 9 bases separated the two germline ends. This chain's CDR3 is CASSALRYNEQFF. The DNA for the CDR3 is TGTGCCAGCAGTGCGCTGCGGTACAATGAGCAGTTCTTC.

The V and J genes are TRBV6-5 and TRBJ2-1; weak D call: TRBD1 (6 bases). V lost 6 bases, J lost 5 bases, and 17 bases lay in between. The germline V gene has CDR1 MNHEY and CDR2 SVGAGI. The CDR3 runs 15 residues. The CDR3 reads CASSSWGRFHNEQFF. The CDR3, as DNA: TGTGCCAGCAGCTCCTGGGGGCGTTTCCACAATGAGCAGTTCTTC.

The CDR3 coding sequence is TGTGCCAGCAGCGCCAGGGGGCAAGCTTTCTTT. This translates into CASSARGQAFF. The chain carries TRBV7-8 and TRBJ1-1; 8 nucleotides agree with TRBD1. Germline trimming cut 5 bases from V and 9 bases from J; bases unmatched to any gene: 2. Germline V gene lookup returns CDR1 SGHVS and CDR2 FQNEAQ. The CDR3 totals 11 residues.

This clone was seen just once. This chain connects TRBV27 to TRBJ1-4, with 11 positions matching TRBD1. The germline CDR1 and CDR2 sequences are MNHEY and SMNVEV (reference sequence). V trimming: 6 bases; J trimming: 7 bases; junction bases outside the gene matches: 10. The CDR3 is made up of 16 amino acids. The CDR3 DNA follows: TGTGCCAGCAGACCGGGACAGGGGGGTAGGGGTGAAAAACTGTTTTTT. This codes for CASRPGQGGRGEKLFF.

The V and J genes are TRBV5-1 and TRBJ2-2; D may be TRBD2 (6 bases). The V end was cut by 0 bases, the J end by 5 bases, with 14 bases between. This CDR3 region has 16 residues. CDR1 is SGHRS, CDR2 YFSETQ, per germline. The CDR3 sequence: CASSLAGLRETGELFF. The CDR3 DNA reads as TGCGCCAGCAGCTTGGCGGGACTTAGAGAGACCGGGGAGCTGTTTTTT.

V usage is TRBV4-1 and J usage is TRBJ2-1, with D possibly matching TRBD2 (5 bases). The CDR3 is made up of 17 amino acids. The V and J ends lost 2 bases and 2 bases respectively, with 16 bases between them. Germline values: CDR1 MGHRA, CDR2 YSYEKL. CDR3 protein: CASSQSGGSIPYNEQFF. The CDR3 nucleotides are TGCGCCAGCAGCCAAAGCGGAGGAAGTATTCCCTACAATGAGCAGTTCTTC.

The chain links TRBV23-1 to TRBJ2-3, with TRBD1 matching over 9 bases. TRBV23-1 counts as an open reading frame of uncertain function. The CDR3 sequence is 14 residues long. The V and J ends lost 4 bases and 1 base, in that order; junction bases with no gene match: 0. The CDR3 here is CASSRTGGTDTQYF. In DNA form, the CDR3 reads TGCGCCAGCAGTCGGACAGGGGGCACAGATACGCAGTATTTT.

The chain recombines TRBV3-1 (or the pseudogene TRBV3-2) with TRBJ1-1; no firm D call. Germline loops: CDR1 LGHDT, CDR2 YNNKEL (reference sequence). This CDR3 is built from 14 residues. Trimming shortened V by 0 bases and J by 5 bases, and 10 bases separated the two germline ends. The CDR3 nucleotides read TGTGCCAGCAGCCAAGATGGAGGAGGGACTGAAGCTTTCTTT. Its translation: CASSQDGGGTEAFF.

In this sample, this clone turned up once. The chain couples TRBV2 to TRBJ1-4; 8 bases align to TRBD1. Germline V gene data show CDR1 as SNHLY and CDR2 as FYNNEI. V lost 8 bases, J lost 8 bases, and 16 bases stayed unmatched. This CDR3 is built from 16 residues. This CDR3 reads CASLRTGTPFNEKLFF. Written as DNA, the CDR3 is TGTGCCAGCTTACGGACAGGGACTCCTTTTAACGAAAAACTGTTTTTT.

The chain links TRBV7-2 to TRBJ2-7; a possible D gene is TRBD1 (6 bases). The CDR3 is made up of 13 amino acids. Germline values: CDR1 SGHTA, CDR2 FQGNSA. V was cut by 5 bases and J by 1 base, with 9 bases left in between. In DNA form, the CDR3 reads TGTGCCAGCAGCACAGGGAAATCCTACGAGCAGTACTTC. It codes for CASSTGKSYEQYF.

This clone was picked up one time. The rearrangement joins TRBV6-5 to TRBJ2-5; 13 nucleotides line up with TRBD2. Trimming at V came to 5 bases and at J to 7 bases, leaving 7 bases not matched to a gene. This CDR3 contains 15 residues. The germline CDR1 and CDR2 sequences are MNHEY and SVGAGI. DNA for the CDR3: TGTGCCAGCAGTCCCGGACTAGCGGGAGTGGGGACCCAGTACTTC. Protein sequence: CASSPGLAGVGTQYF.

The table lists this clone with a count of one. The genes are TRBV5-3 and TRBJ1-4, with D maybe TRBD1 (6 bases). TRBV5-3 is classed as an ORF, of uncertain function. The length of the CDR3 is 16 residues. The V and J ends lost 0 bases and 3 bases respectively, with 12 bases between them. CDR3 sequence reads: CARSLVMGAANEKLFF. The CDR3 DNA is TGTGCCAGAAGCTTGGTCATGGGGGCGGCTAATGAAAAACTGTTTTTT.

The chain is built from TRBV18 and TRBJ2-5; D possibly corresponds to TRBD1 (6 bases). The CDR3 is 14 residues long. Germline CDR1 KGHSH, CDR2 LQKENI. The V end lost 3 bases, the J end lost 1 base, and 9 bases lay between the germline ends. In DNA form, the CDR3 reads TGTGCCAGCTCACCCGGACAGTTCCAAGAGACCCAGTACTTC. Its translation is CASSPGQFQETQYF.

V and J are TRBV28 and TRBJ1-5; D gene uncertain. V gave up 2 bases and J gave up 0 bases, with 8 bases separating them. The CDR3 has 15 amino acids. Germline CDR1 reads MDHEN; CDR2 reads SYDVKM. The CDR3 is CASSLAGDSNQPQHF. DNA for the CDR3: TGTGCCAGCAGTTTAGCCGGGGATAGCAATCAGCCCCAGCATTTT.

This clone was detected a few times. V and J are TRBV4-1 and TRBJ2-1, with 7 bases lining up with TRBD2. With V trimmed by 5 bases and J by 7 bases, 14 bases remained unmatched. Germline V gives CDR1 MGHRA, CDR2 YSYEKL. The CDR3 runs 16 residues. CDR3 residues: CASSGLSGEATNEQFF. The CDR3, as DNA: TGCGCCAGCAGCGGATTAAGCGGGGAAGCTACAAATGAGCAGTTCTTC.

The chain employs TRBV28 and TRBJ2-1; TRBD2 is a possible D gene (6 bases). Germline assignment: CDR1 MDHEN and CDR2 SYDVKM. There are 14 residues in the CDR3. The V gene lost 3 bases and the J gene lost 6 bases, with 12 bases spanning the gap. The CDR3 DNA reads as TGTGCCAGCAGTTTTGGGGAGGACTCCAATGAGCAGTTCTTC. Its translation is CASSFGEDSNEQFF.

The chain links TRBV5-8 to TRBJ1-5; D is uncertain. The CDR3 covers 15 residues. Germline V lookup: CDR1 SGHTS, CDR2 YDEGEE. V gave up 4 bases and J gave up 3 bases, with 14 bases separating them. For the CDR3, the DNA is TGTGCCAGCAGCCTCTTGGCCTCATACAATCAGCCCCAGCATTTT. Translated, it gives CASSLLASYNQPQHF. Variable domain in full (rest from reference TRBV5-8 and TRBJ1-5): EAGVTQSPTHLIKTRGQQATLRCSPISGHTSVYWYQQALGLGLQFLLWYDEGEERNRGNFPPRFSGRQFPNYSSELNVNALELEDSALYLCASSLLASYNQPQHFGDGTRLSIL.

The chain joins TRBV28 to TRBJ1-1; no clear D gene. The CDR3 covers 14 residues. CDR1 is MDHEN, CDR2 SYDVKM, per germline. Deletions cut 4 bases from V and 1 base from J, with 10 bases between. CDR3 DNA sequence: TGTGCCAGCAGTTATTTACAGCCGAACACTGAAGCTTTCTTT. Amino acids: CASSYLQPNTEAFF.